This T cell receptor (beta chain) derives from a study of identifying expanded T cells in peripheral blood. The study's findings and limits: About 1.3 clones differed between technical replicates, versus approximately 16 and 20 over time.

Unmatched junction bases numbered 7, after V lost 6 bases and J lost 8 bases. Per the germline V gene, CDR1 is MNHNY and CDR2 is SVGAGI (reference sequence). This CDR3 region has 13 residues. Turning to this clone: The antigen is not known.

The data were produced by immunoSEQ multiplex PCR, yet TCRdb's version contains in-frame clones alone and is incomplete. Here the sample spans 50,000 to 70,000 clones, about 87% being singletons. The chain links TRBV6-6 to TRBJ1-2, with 9 bases matching TRBD1. Specimen: blood. The source is a person aged 18-69 years in good health. The DNA for the CDR3 is TGTGCCAGCAGATTGGGACAGGGTCTCGGCTACACCTTC. Encoded protein: CASRLGQGLGYTF.